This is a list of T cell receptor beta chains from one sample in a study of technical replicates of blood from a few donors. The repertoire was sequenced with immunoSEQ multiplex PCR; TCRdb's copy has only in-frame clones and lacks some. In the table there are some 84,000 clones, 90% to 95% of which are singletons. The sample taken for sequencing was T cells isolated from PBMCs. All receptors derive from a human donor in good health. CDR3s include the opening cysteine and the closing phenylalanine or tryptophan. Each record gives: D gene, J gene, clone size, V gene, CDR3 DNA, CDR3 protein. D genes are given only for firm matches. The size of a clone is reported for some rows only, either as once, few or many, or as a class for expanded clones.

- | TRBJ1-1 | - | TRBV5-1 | TGCGCCAGCAGCCTTAGTAACACTGAAGCTTTCTTT | CASSLSNTEAFF
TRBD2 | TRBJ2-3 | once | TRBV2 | TGTGCCAGCGTGGGACTAGCGAACACAGATACGCAGTATTTT | CASVGLANTDTQYF
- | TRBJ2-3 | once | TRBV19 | TGTGCCAGTAGTATAAGGCTCGACAGGATCACAGATACGCAGTATTTT | CASSIRLDRITDTQYF
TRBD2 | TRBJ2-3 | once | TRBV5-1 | TGCGCCAGCAGCTTAGGTAGCGGGAGGGCTTCAGATACGCAGTATTTT | CASSLGSGRASDTQYF
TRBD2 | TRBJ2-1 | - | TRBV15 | TGTGCCACCAGCAACCAACTAGCGGGAGTCCCCTACAATGAGCAGTTCTTC | CATSNQLAGVPYNEQFF
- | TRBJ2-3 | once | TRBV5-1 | TGCGCCAGCAGCTTAGATAAAGGACAGCTGGATACGCAGTATTTT | CASSLDKGQLDTQYF
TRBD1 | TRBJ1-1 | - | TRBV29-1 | TGCAGCGTTGGGACAGGGGACACTGAAGCTTTCTTT | CSVGTGDTEAFF
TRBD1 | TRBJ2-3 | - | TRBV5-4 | TGTGCCAGCAGCTTTGGCGGACAGGGTCCCCGCACAGATACGCAGTATTTT | CASSFGGQGPRTDTQYF
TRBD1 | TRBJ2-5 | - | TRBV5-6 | TGTGCCAGCAGCCAGGACAGGGTAGAGACCCAGTACTTC | CASSQDRVETQYF
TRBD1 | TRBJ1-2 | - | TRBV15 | TGTGCCACCAGCAGATCCGGGACAGTATATGGCTACACCTTC | CATSRSGTVYGYTF
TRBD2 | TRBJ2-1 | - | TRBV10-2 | TGCGCCAGCAGTGGGCAGCTAGCGGGCTACAATGAGCAGTTCTTC | CASSGQLAGYNEQFF
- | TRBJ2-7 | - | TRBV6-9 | TGTGCCAGCAGTTTGCCTCGGAGGGGCATCCACTGGAGACCCTACGAGCAGTACTTC | CASSLPRRGIHWRPYEQYF
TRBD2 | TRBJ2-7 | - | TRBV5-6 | TGTGCCAGCAGCTTGTGGGGGGCGGGAGGCTTGGGGGAGCAGTACTTC | CASSLWGAGGLGEQYF
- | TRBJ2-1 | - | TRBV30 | TGTGCCTGGAGTGTACTAGGCAATGAGCAGTTCTTC | CAWSVLGNEQFF
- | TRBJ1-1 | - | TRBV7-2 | TGTGCCAGCAGCTTAGCCCAAACAGTGAACACTGAAGCTTTCTTT | CASSLAQTVNTEAFF
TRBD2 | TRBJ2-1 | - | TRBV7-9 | TGTGCCAGCGGGCTAGCGGGAGTCAATGAGCAGTTCTTC | CASGLAGVNEQFF
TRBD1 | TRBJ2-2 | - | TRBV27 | TGTGCCAGCAGTTTCTACGGGACAGGAGCGTACACCGGGGAGCTGTTTTTT | CASSFYGTGAYTGELFF
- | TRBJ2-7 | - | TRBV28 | TGTGCCAGCAGTGAGACTTCGAATTCTTACGAGCAGTACTTC | CASSETSNSYEQYF
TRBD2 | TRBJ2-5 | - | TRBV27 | TGTGCCAGCAGAAGTCTAGCGGCGGGAGGAGAGACCCAGTACTTC | CASRSLAAGGETQYF
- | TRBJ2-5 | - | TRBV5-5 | TGTGCCAGCAGCTTGCAGCGAGCTCAAGAGACCCAGTACTTC | CASSLQRAQETQYF
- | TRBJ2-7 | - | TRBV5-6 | TGTGCCAGCAGCGTCGGTTCGGGTTCCTACGAGCAGTACTTC | CASSVGSGSYEQYF
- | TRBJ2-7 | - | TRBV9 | TGTGCCAGCAGTGATTATAGCCAGGGCCACCTAAGGGAGCAGTACTTC | CASSDYSQGHLREQYF